This TCR beta chain was profiled in a study of tissue T cells after allogeneic stem cell transplantation. General study findings and limits: Limitations included a small, clinically heterogeneous cohort and limited sampling depth.

Time point of the sample: mouse harvest day 7 after allogeneic transplant. Each mouse received 10^7 T-cell-depleted marrow cells plus 10^6 splenic CD5+ T cells by tail vein. Sequencing was performed with immunoSEQ multiplex PCR; in TCRdb, only in-frame clones are kept and a portion is missing. This table has about 5,800 clones, 46% appearing once. This clone was seen a handful of times. Its antigen remains unidentified. Genes and germline are mouse. The sequence was collected from a female BALB/c mouse given C57BL/6 T cells with graft-versus-host disease after an allogeneic hematopoietic cell transplant. Sample: skin.

The CDR3 DNA, read in part, is TGTGCCAGCGGTGACTGGGGGGGCGCGACCGGGCAGCTCTAC. It translates to CASGDWGGATGQLY. The full-length CDR3 reads as CASGDWGGATGQLYF. This chain joins TRBV13-2 and TRBJ2-2; 10 bases line up with TRBD2. The read terminates 1 residue before the CDR3 end, so the remaining end is supplied by the germline J gene. The CDR3 covers 15 residues. The ends lost 2 bases at V and 5 bases at J; junction bases unmatched: 3. Germline loops: CDR1 NNHNN, CDR2 SYGAGS (reference sequence).